These 28 T cell receptor beta chains were all obtained from the same sample, sequenced in a study of control samples from healthy donors and cancer patients. Sequencing used immunoSEQ multiplex PCR; TCRdb keeps in-frame clones, though not all of them. The repertoire consists of tens of thousands of clones, with roughly nine tenths occurring once and the leading ten covering less than 6.5%. The specimen was PBMCs. The receptor source for this set is a man in his 60s with colorectal cancer.

This rearrangement joins TRBV15 to TRBJ1-1; no definite D call. The V end lost 4 bases, the J end lost 7 bases, and 10 bases lay between the germline ends. Germline CDR1 and CDR2: LNHNV and YYDKDF (reference sequence). This CDR3 is built from 12 residues. CDR3 sequence reads: CATSKEGLEAFF. CDR3 nucleotides: TGTGCCACCAGCAAAGAAGGTCTTGAAGCTTTCTTT.

The chain joins TRBV3-1 (or the pseudogene TRBV3-2) to TRBJ1-1; TRBD1 aligns across 9 bases. The CDR3 totals 16 residues. Trimming took 5 bases from V and 1 from J; bases not matched to a gene: 8. Germline-derived CDR1 and CDR2 are LGHDT and YNNKEL (reference sequence). CDR3 bases: TGTGCCAGCAGCTCACCGGGACAGGGACCGAACACTGAAGCTTTCTTT. It yields the protein CASSSPGQGPNTEAFF.

This chain uses TRBV6-2 or TRBV6-3 with TRBJ1-5; 7 nucleotides line up with TRBD1. The CDR3 runs to 15 residues. The ends lost 1 base at V and 5 bases at J; junction bases unmatched: 5. Germline V gene lookup returns CDR1 MNHEY and CDR2 SVGEGT. The CDR3 coding sequence is TGTGCCAGCAGTTACTACGGCAGGGGGGATCAGCCCCAGCATTTT. Translating gives CASSYYGRGDQPQHF.

This chain uses TRBV25-1 with TRBJ2-2, with D perhaps matching TRBD1 (5 bases). Trimming took off 2 bases at V and 0 bases at J, with 10 bases between the two ends. The CDR3 is made up of 16 amino acids. The V gene's germline CDR1 is MGHDK and CDR2 SYGVNS. CDR3 nucleotides: TGTGCCAGCAGTGAAACCAGGGCAGCGAACACCGGGGAGCTGTTTTTT. This gives the protein CASSETRAANTGELFF.

The gene calls are TRBV27 and TRBJ2-1, with D possibly being TRBD2 (6 bases). Germline loops: CDR1 MNHEY, CDR2 SMNVEV (reference sequence). The CDR3 runs to 15 residues. The ends were cut back, 2 bases at V and 3 bases at J, with 11 bases in the middle. CDR3 in DNA: TGTGCCAGCAGTTTAGATGGTAGCGGCTACAATGAGCAGTTCTTC. Translation gives CASSLDGSGYNEQFF.

The chain recombines TRBV5-1 with TRBJ1-2, with a tentative D call TRBD1 (5 bases). The CDR3 extends over 15 amino acids. V lost 0 bases and J 7 bases, leaving 16 bases between the germline ends. Germline loops: CDR1 SGHRS, CDR2 YFSETQ. The CDR3 sequence is CASSLARGVRGGYTF. The CDR3 DNA reads as TGCGCCAGCAGCTTGGCACGCGGCGTTAGGGGTGGCTACACCTTC.

This clone was seen just once. This chain connects TRBV4-3 to TRBJ1-2; D possibly corresponds to TRBD1 (6 bases). From germline, CDR1 is LGHNA and CDR2 YSLEER. The CDR3 is made up of 16 amino acids. Trimming took off 3 bases at V and 2 bases at J, with 16 bases between the two ends. The CDR3: CASSQAGGGGNYGYTF. The CDR3 nucleotides are TGCGCCAGCAGCCAGGCTGGAGGAGGGGGGAACTATGGCTACACCTTC.

The genes are TRBV3-1 (or the pseudogene TRBV3-2) and TRBJ2-2; 8 bases are a match to TRBD1. The trim removed 9 bases at V and 1 base at J, leaving 4 bases unmatched. CDR1 is LGHDT and CDR2 is YNNKEL in the germline V gene (reference sequence). The CDR3 spans 14 residues. The CDR3 region is CARTGTGNTGELFF. The CDR3 nucleotides are TGTGCCAGAACCGGGACAGGGAACACCGGGGAGCTGTTTTTT.

The chain uses TRBV9 and TRBJ1-6, with TRBD1 as a possible D gene (5 bases). Trimming removed 3 bases at V and 9 bases at J, with 13 bases between. The V gene's germline CDR1 is SGDLS and CDR2 YYNGEE. The CDR3 spans 14 residues. The CDR3 sequence is CASSAFDSSSPLHF. CDR3 bases: TGTGCCAGCAGCGCCTTTGACAGTTCTTCACCCCTCCACTTT.

The gene calls are TRBV9 and TRBJ1-1, with a possible D match to TRBD1 (5 bases). V lost 4 bases and J lost 7, with 14 bases in between. In germline, CDR1 is SGDLS, CDR2 YYNGEE. The CDR3 sequence is 13 residues long. The CDR3 loop reads CASSPRGRNEAFF. CDR3 nucleotide sequence: TGTGCCAGCAGCCCGAGGGGCAGAAATGAAGCTTTCTTT.

The chain is built from TRBV30 and TRBJ2-1; D is uncertain. CDR1 GTSNPN and CDR2 SVGIG come from the germline V gene (reference sequence). Trimming pared 5 bases from V and 7 bases from J, leaving 18 bases between. The CDR3 runs to 14 residues. The CDR3 reads CAWSILLTGNEQFF. CDR3 in DNA: TGTGCCTGGTCCATCCTCCTCACGGGTAATGAGCAGTTCTTC.

As regards this clone: In the same sample, other DNA sequences code for this CDR3. The V call is TRBV6-2 or TRBV6-3, the J call TRBJ2-3; TRBD2 matches 7 bases. The CDR3 sequence is 16 residues long. V gave up 0 bases and J gave up 1 base; unmatched junction bases: 4. Per germline, CDR1 MNHEY and CDR2 SVGEGT. Here the CDR3 DNA reads TGTGCCAGCAGTTACTCATTAGCGGGCGGCACAGATACGCAGTATTTT. It yields the protein CASSYSLAGGTDTQYF.

V is TRBV19 and J is TRBJ1-2, with unresolved D. V shed 5 bases and J shed 1 base, with 8 bases lying between them. Germline CDR1 and CDR2: LNHDA and SQIVND (reference sequence). The CDR3 runs to 13 residues. The CDR3 nucleotides are TGTGCCAGTAGTCCGGGCAGTAACTATGGCTACACCTTC. It translates to CASSPGSNYGYTF.

The chain employs TRBV19 and TRBJ1-6; 8 nucleotides agree with TRBD1. The CDR3 sequence is 13 residues long. Trimming took 4 bases from V and 9 from J; bases not matched to a gene: 2. Germline loops: CDR1 LNHDA, CDR2 SQIVND (reference sequence). The CDR3 DNA reads TGTGCCAGTAGTAGAGGACAGGGTTCACCCCTCCACTTT. Its protein is CASSRGQGSPLHF. Filled out from reference TRBV19 and TRBJ1-6, the complete variable domain reads DGGITQSPKYLFRKEGQNVTLSCEQNLNHDAMYWYRQDPGQGLRLIYYSQIVNDFQKGDIAEGYSVSREKKESFPLTVTSAQKNPTAFYLCASSRGQGSPLHFGNGTRLTVT.

This chain links TRBV18 with TRBJ2-2, with D possibly being TRBD2 (6 bases). The V gene's germline CDR1 is KGHSH and CDR2 LQKENI. The CDR3 is made up of 15 amino acids. V lost 3 bases, J lost 1 base, and 9 bases lay in between. This chain's CDR3 is CASSPGLGNTGELFF. For the CDR3, the DNA is TGTGCCAGCTCACCGGGACTCGGGAACACCGGGGAGCTGTTTTTT.

The chain is built from TRBV28 and TRBJ1-5; 7 bases are a match to TRBD1. Germline CDR1 and CDR2: MDHEN and SYDVKM. The V segment lost 6 bases and the J segment 6 bases; nucleotides outside the gene matches: 11. The CDR3 totals 15 residues. CDR3 nucleotide sequence: TGTGCCAGCAGCAGAGACAGGGACGTACCTCAGCCCCAGCATTTT. Translation: CASSRDRDVPQPQHF.

This clone came up once. The J gene is TRBJ2-1, the V gene TRBV7-3; 7 bases map to TRBD2. Germline V gives CDR1 SGHTA, CDR2 FQGTGA. The CDR3 covers 14 residues. V shed 8 bases and J 1 base; nucleotides not matched to a gene: 5. The DNA of the CDR3 is TGTGCCAGCTCCCGGGACTATTCCTACAATGAGCAGTTCTTC. This gives the protein CASSRDYSYNEQFF. Looking up the rest from reference TRBV7-3 and TRBJ2-1 gives the full variable domain: GAGVSQTPSNKVTEKGKYVELRCDPISGHTALYWYRQSLGQGPEFLIYFQGTGAADDSGLPNDRFFAVRPEGSVSTLKIQRTERGDSAVYLCASSRDYSYNEQFFGPGTRLTVL.

The genes are TRBV4-1 and TRBJ2-2, with no clear D. Germline V CDR1 and CDR2: MGHRA, YSYEKL. CDR3 length: 16 amino acids. V lost 1 base, J lost 4 bases, and 13 bases lay in between. The CDR3 DNA follows: TGCGCCAGCAGCCAAGTAAGTCCCTCCACCACCGGGGAGCTGTTTTTT. Residues: CASSQVSPSTTGELFF.

V gene TRBV3-1 (or the pseudogene TRBV3-2) combines with J gene TRBJ2-7, with 7 bases aligning to TRBD1. CDR1 is LGHDT, CDR2 YNNKEL, per germline (reference sequence). V lost 4 bases to trimming and J lost 1 base; unmatched junction nucleotides: 4. The CDR3 has 14 residues. CDR3 protein: CASSRRDSSYEQYF. The CDR3 DNA is TGTGCCAGCAGCCGACGGGACAGTTCCTACGAGCAGTACTTC.

V and J are TRBV5-1 and TRBJ2-1; D gene unclear. Trimming removed 0 bases at V and 6 bases at J, with 10 bases between. CDR3 length equals 14 residues. Germline lookup yields CDR1 SGHRS and CDR2 YFSETQ. CDR3 in DNA: TGCGCCAGCAGCTTGGATCCAACGGGCAATGAGCAGTTCTTC. This sequence encodes CASSLDPTGNEQFF. Full variable domain (remainder filled in from reference TRBV5-1 and TRBJ2-1): KAGVTQTPRYLIKTRGQQVTLSCSPISGHRSVSWYQQTPGQGLQFLFEYFSETQRNKGNFPGRFSGRQFSNSRSEMNVSTLELGDSALYLCASSLDPTGNEQFFGPGTRLTVL.

Concerning this clone itself: Other DNA sequences in the same sample also yield this CDR3. This sequence joins TRBV19 and TRBJ1-5; the D is unclear. V lost 9 bases and J lost 5, with 5 bases in between. CDR1 is LNHDA, CDR2 SQIVND, per germline (reference sequence). The CDR3 covers 10 residues. CDR3 sequence (DNA): TGTGCCAGACTATATCAGCCCCAGCATTTT. It encodes CARLYQPQHF.

The gene calls are TRBV5-1 and TRBJ2-4, with 8 bases aligning to TRBD1. V shed 7 bases, J shed 0 bases, and the junction held 9 bases outside the gene matches. CDR1 is SGHRS and CDR2 is YFSETQ in the germline V gene. The CDR3 spans 16 residues. The chain's CDR3 is CASPSTGEIAKNIQYF. DNA of the CDR3: TGCGCCAGCCCGTCGACAGGGGAGATAGCCAAAAACATTCAGTACTTC.

This sequence joins TRBV9 and TRBJ2-5, with unresolved D. This CDR3 region has 14 residues. Germline V gene sequence: CDR1 SGDLS, CDR2 YYNGEE. Trimming left V 1 base short and J 0 bases short, with 7 bases between. The CDR3: CASSVRADQETQYF. The DNA of the CDR3 is TGTGCCAGCAGCGTAAGGGCAGACCAAGAGACCCAGTACTTC.

The chain uses TRBV21-1 and TRBJ1-5. TRBV21-1 is a recognized pseudogene. This CDR3 comprises 11 residues. The DNA of the CDR3 is TGTGCCAGCAGACTGAAGCAGCCCCAGCATTTT. Protein: CASRLKQPQHF.

The V gene is TRBV25-1, the J gene TRBJ2-7; 8 nucleotides line up with TRBD1. Unmatched junction bases numbered 10, after V lost 8 bases and J lost 4 bases. From germline, CDR1 is MGHDK and CDR2 SYGVNS. The CDR3 contains 14 residues. CDR3 region: CASAGAGGEYEQYF. For the CDR3, the DNA is TGTGCCAGCGCCGGGGCAGGGGGCGAATACGAGCAGTACTTC.

This sequence joins TRBV3-1 (or the pseudogene TRBV3-2) and TRBJ1-6, with TRBD1 as a possible D gene (6 bases). The CDR3 covers 13 residues. Germline lookup yields CDR1 LGHDT and CDR2 YNNKEL (reference sequence). Trimming cost V 3 bases and J 7 bases, with 7 bases left between them. The CDR3 reads CASSHGGNSPLHF. CDR3 in DNA: TGTGCCAGCAGCCACGGGGGCAATTCACCCCTCCACTTT.

The V gene is TRBV9, the J gene TRBJ2-6, with unresolved D. The CDR3 has 14 residues. Trimming removed 4 bases at V and 4 bases at J, with 9 bases between. Per germline, CDR1 SGDLS and CDR2 YYNGEE. CDR3 nucleotide sequence: TGTGCCAGCAGCCCCCTGGTGGGGGCCAACGTCCTGACTTTC. Translation: CASSPLVGANVLTF.

The chain couples TRBV27 to TRBJ1-5; a weak D match, TRBD1 (5 bases). Germline values: CDR1 MNHEY, CDR2 SMNVEV (reference sequence). V was shortened by 8 bases and J by 0 bases, with 14 bases between the two germline ends. The CDR3 is made up of 15 amino acids. The CDR3 region has the DNA TGTGCCAGCGGCTCATGGGGCAGTAGCAATCAGCCCCAGCATTTT. Its translation is CASGSWGSSNQPQHF.